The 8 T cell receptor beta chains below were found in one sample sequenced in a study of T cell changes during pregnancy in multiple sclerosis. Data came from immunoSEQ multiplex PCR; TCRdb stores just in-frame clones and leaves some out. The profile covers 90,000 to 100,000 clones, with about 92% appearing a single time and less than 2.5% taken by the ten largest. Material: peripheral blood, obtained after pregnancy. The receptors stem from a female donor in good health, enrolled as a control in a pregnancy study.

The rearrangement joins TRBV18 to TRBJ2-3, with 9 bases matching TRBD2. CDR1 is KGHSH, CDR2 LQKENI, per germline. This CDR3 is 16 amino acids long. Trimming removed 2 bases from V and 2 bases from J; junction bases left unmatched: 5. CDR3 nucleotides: TGTGCCAGCTCACCATTAGCTAGCGGGGCCACAGATACGCAGTATTTT. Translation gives CASSPLASGATDTQYF.

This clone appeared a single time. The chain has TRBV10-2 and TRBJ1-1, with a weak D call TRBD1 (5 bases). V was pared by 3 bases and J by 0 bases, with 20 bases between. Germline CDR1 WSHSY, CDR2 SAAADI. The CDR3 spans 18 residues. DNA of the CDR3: TGCGCCAGCAGTGATTGGGTACGACAGTTCTCAATGAACACTGAAGCTTTCTTT. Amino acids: CASSDWVRQFSMNTEAFF.

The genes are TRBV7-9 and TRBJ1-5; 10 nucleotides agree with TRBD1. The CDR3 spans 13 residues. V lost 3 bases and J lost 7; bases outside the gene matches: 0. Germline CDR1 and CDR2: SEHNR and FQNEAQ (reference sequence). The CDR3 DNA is TGTGCCAGCAGCTTGGGACAGGGGCAGCCCCAGCATTTT. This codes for CASSLGQGQPQHF. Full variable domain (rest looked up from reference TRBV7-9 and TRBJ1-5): DTGVSQNPRHKITKRGQNVTFRCDPISEHNRLYWYRQTLGQGPEFLTYFQNEAQLEKSRLLSDRFSAERPKGSFSTLEIQRTEQGDSAMYLCASSLGQGQPQHFGDGTRLSIL.

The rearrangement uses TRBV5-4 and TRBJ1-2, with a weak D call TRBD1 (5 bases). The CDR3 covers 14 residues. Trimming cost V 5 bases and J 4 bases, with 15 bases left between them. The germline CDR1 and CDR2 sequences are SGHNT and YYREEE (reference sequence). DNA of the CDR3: TGTGCCAGCAGTCCAGGGTTACGGGCCTATGGCTACACCTTC. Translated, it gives CASSPGLRAYGYTF.

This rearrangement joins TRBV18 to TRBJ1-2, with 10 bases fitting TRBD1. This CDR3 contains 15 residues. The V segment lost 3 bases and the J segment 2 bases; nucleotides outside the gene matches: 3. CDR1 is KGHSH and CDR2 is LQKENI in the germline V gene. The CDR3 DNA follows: TGTGCCAGCTCACCCGACAGGGGGCAAAACTATGGCTACACCTTC. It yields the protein CASSPDRGQNYGYTF.

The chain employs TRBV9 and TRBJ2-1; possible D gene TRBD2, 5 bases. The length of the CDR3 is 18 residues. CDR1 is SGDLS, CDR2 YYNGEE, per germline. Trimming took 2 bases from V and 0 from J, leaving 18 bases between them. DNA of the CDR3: TGTGCCAGCAGCGTTTCACTAGAGCTTTGGGACTCCTACAATGAGCAGTTCTTC. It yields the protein CASSVSLELWDSYNEQFF.

CDR3 nucleotide sequence: TGTGCCAGCAGTGGGAGGGACTACGAGCAGTACTTC. Protein product: CASSGRDYEQYF. The V gene is TRBV5-4, the J gene TRBJ2-7, with 7 bases that match TRBD2. V was pared by 5 bases and J by 3 bases, with 2 bases of the junction left unmatched. The CDR3 sequence is 12 residues long. Germline loops: CDR1 SGHNT, CDR2 YYREEE (reference sequence).

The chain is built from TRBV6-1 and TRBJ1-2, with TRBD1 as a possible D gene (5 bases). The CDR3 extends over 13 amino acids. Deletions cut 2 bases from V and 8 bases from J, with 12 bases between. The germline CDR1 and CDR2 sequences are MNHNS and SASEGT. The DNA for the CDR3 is TGTGCCAGCAGTGAATTCAGGGCGTGGGGCTACACCTTC. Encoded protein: CASSEFRAWGYTF.